The rows below give T cell receptor beta chains drawn from one sample of a study of blood T cell repertoires in COVID-19. Data came from immunoSEQ multiplex PCR; TCRdb stores just in-frame clones and leaves some out. The table lists about 360,000 clones, around nine tenths of them singletons. Sequencing was done on a sample of peripheral blood. The receptors originated from a human donor in a cohort sampled during active COVID-19. The CDR3 runs from the conserved cysteine through the conserved F or W. D genes are given only for firm matches. Not every row has a clone size; where given, it reads once, few, many or a size class.

d_gene,abundance,v_gene,len,j_gene,CDR3aa,CDR3nt
TRBD1,-,TRBV5-4,17,TRBJ1-1,CASSSQRGRPSNAEAFF,TGTGCCAGCAGCTCCCAAAGGGGGCGACCAAGCAACGCTGAAGCTTTCTTT
-,-,TRBV7-9,13,TRBJ2-7,CASSFGRDYEQYF,TGTGCCAGCAGCTTCGGCAGGGACTACGAGCAGTACTTC
-,once,TRBV7-2,14,TRBJ1-2,CASSPDRDSQGYTF,TGTGCCAGCAGCCCAGATCGGGACTCGCAGGGCTACACCTTC
-,-,TRBV3-1/TRBV3-2,17,TRBJ1-2,CASSRSPGTTSVIGYTF,TGTGCCAGCAGCCGAAGCCCCGGGACAACCAGCGTTATAGGCTACACCTTC
-,-,TRBV27,14,TRBJ2-7,CASSFVGGHFEQYF,TGTGCCAGCAGTTTCGTTGGCGGGCATTTCGAGCAGTACTTC
-,once,TRBV6-5,15,TRBJ2-2,CASSFQGRNTGELFF,TGTGCCAGCAGCTTTCAGGGAAGGAACACCGGGGAGCTGTTTTTT
-,once,TRBV29-1,13,TRBJ2-5,CSVPGGNQETQYF,TGCAGCGTCCCTGGGGGGAACCAAGAGACCCAGTACTTC
-,-,TRBV5-1,15,TRBJ2-1,CASSLGTNTYNEQFF,TGCGCCAGCAGCTTGGGTACGAACACCTACAATGAGCAGTTCTTC
-,-,TRBV7-3,13,TRBJ2-1,CASSFPGDREQFF,TGTGCCAGCAGCTTTCCCGGGGATCGGGAGCAGTTCTTC
-,-,TRBV30,13,TRBJ1-5,CAWSPDRGQPQHF,TGTGCCTGGAGTCCTGATAGGGGACAGCCCCAGCATTTT
-,-,TRBV9,15,TRBJ2-5,CASSVAGDPQETQYF,TGTGCCAGCAGCGTAGCGGGGGACCCACAAGAGACCCAGTACTTC
TRBD2,-,TRBV5-1,14,TRBJ2-7,CASSPTSGDYEQYF,TGCGCCAGCAGCCCGACTAGCGGCGACTACGAGCAGTACTTC
-,-,TRBV30,12,TRBJ1-5,CAWSAGAQPQHF,TGTGCCTGGAGTGCAGGGGCACAGCCCCAGCATTTT
TRBD1,once,TRBV6-4,16,TRBJ2-7,CASSDPRTGPSYEQYF,TGTGCCAGCAGTGACCCCCGGACAGGGCCCTCCTACGAGCAGTACTTC
TRBD2,-,TRBV4-1,15,TRBJ2-7,CASSPGLAGPYEQYF,TGCGCCAGCAGCCCCGGATTAGCGGGACCCTACGAGCAGTACTTC
TRBD1,-,TRBV6-2/TRBV6-3,17,TRBJ2-6,CASSKGDRASGANVLTF,TGTGCCAGCAGTAAGGGGGACAGGGCATCTGGGGCCAACGTCCTGACTTTC
TRBD1,-,TRBV7-8,16,TRBJ1-5,CASSTTGFGSNQPQHF,TGTGCCAGCAGCACGACAGGGTTTGGTAGCAATCAGCCCCAGCATTTT
-,-,TRBV24-1,15,TRBJ1-1,CATSPGGGQGTEAFF,TGTGCCACCAGTCCCGGGGGGGGGCAGGGGACTGAAGCTTTCTTT
-,-,TRBV20-1,11,TRBJ2-5,CSAREAETQYF,TGCAGTGCTAGAGAGGCAGAGACCCAGTACTTC
TRBD2,-,TRBV2,21,TRBJ2-3,CASSEPIATSGGAIGTDTQYF,TGTGCCAGCAGTGAACCCATTGCGACTAGCGGGGGGGCAATTGGCACAGATACGCAGTATTTT
-,-,TRBV24-1,16,TRBJ2-3,CATSDFGPLSTDTQYF,TGTGCCACCAGTGATTTTGGGCCTCTTAGCACAGATACGCAGTATTTT
-,-,TRBV5-6,14,TRBJ2-1,CASSLGQGSGEQFF,TGTGCCAGCAGCTTGGGCCAGGGAAGTGGAGAGCAGTTCTTC
-,-,TRBV19,14,TRBJ1-2,CASRVGRGRYGYTF,TGTGCGAGTAGAGTCGGGAGGGGAAGGTATGGCTACACCTTC
-,-,TRBV6-6,14,TRBJ1-5,CASSYQGQDQPQHF,TGTGCCAGCAGTTACCAGGGCCAGGATCAGCCCCAGCATTTT
TRBD1,-,TRBV29-1,15,TRBJ2-2,CSVIQGQVRTGELFF,TGCAGCGTGATACAGGGGCAAGTTCGCACCGGGGAGCTGTTTTTT
TRBD2,-,TRBV28,14,TRBJ2-5,CASSTGLAEETQYF,TGTGCCAGCAGTACAGGACTAGCGGAAGAGACCCAGTACTTC
TRBD1,-,TRBV19,15,TRBJ2-7,CASSSPGQGSYEQYF,TGTGCCAGTAGTTCCCCGGGACAGGGAAGCTACGAGCAGTACTTC
TRBD1,-,TRBV7-9,14,TRBJ2-5,CASSFDRGRETQYF,TGTGCCAGCAGCTTTGACAGGGGAAGAGAGACCCAGTACTTC
-,-,TRBV28,17,TRBJ2-7,CASSLFSHQGGDYEQYF,TGTGCCAGCAGTTTGTTTTCGCACCAGGGAGGTGACTACGAGCAGTACTTC
TRBD1,-,TRBV14,13,TRBJ1-1,CASSVLQGSNRFF,TGTGCCAGCAGCGTACTACAGGGGTCAAATAGGTTCTTT
-,-,TRBV4-1,17,TRBJ2-7,CASSQDLRGTLPYEQYF,TGCGCCAGCAGCCAGGACTTGAGAGGGACTCTCCCCTACGAGCAGTACTTC
TRBD2,-,TRBV2,16,TRBJ2-1,CASRPEGLAGDNEQFF,TGTGCCAGCAGACCAGAGGGACTAGCGGGGGACAATGAGCAGTTCTTC
-,-,TRBV4-2,15,TRBJ1-5,CASSQDRAGVQPQHF,TGTGCCAGCAGCCAAGATCGGGCAGGGGTTCAGCCCCAGCATTTT
-,-,TRBV24-1,13,TRBJ2-2,CATSDVSRGELFF,TGTGCCACCAGTGATGTTTCTAGGGGGGAGCTGTTTTTT
TRBD2,-,TRBV27,14,TRBJ2-2,CASSQREGLGELFF,TGTGCCAGCAGTCAGCGGGAGGGCCTCGGGGAGCTGTTTTTT
-,-,TRBV10-3,13,TRBJ2-7,CAISGGERDEQYF,TGTGCCATCAGTGGGGGAGAACGCGACGAGCAGTACTTC